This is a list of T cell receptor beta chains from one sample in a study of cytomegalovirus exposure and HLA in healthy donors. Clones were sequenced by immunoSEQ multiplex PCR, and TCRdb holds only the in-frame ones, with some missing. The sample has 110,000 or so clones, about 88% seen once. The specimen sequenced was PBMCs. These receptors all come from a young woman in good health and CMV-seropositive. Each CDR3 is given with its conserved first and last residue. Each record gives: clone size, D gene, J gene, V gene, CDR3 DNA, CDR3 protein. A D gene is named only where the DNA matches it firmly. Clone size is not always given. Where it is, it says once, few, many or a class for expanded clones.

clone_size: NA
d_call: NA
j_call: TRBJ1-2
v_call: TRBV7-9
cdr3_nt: TGTGCCAGCAGCTACAATCAGGGGAATGGCTACACCTTC
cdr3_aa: CASSYNQGNGYTF

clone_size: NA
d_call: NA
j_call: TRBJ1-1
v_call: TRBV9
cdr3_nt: TGTGCCAGCAGCGTACTGACAGGGAACACTGAAGCTTTCTTT
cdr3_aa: CASSVLTGNTEAFF

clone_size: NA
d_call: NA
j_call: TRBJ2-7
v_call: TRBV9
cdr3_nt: TGTGCCAGCAGCCCATTTAGGACAGCTTACTACGAGCAGTACTTC
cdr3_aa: CASSPFRTAYYEQYF

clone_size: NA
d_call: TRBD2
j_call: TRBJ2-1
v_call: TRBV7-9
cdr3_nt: TGTGCCAGCAGTATTCTACCGGGACTAGCGTACAATGAGCAGTTCTTC
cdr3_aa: CASSILPGLAYNEQFF

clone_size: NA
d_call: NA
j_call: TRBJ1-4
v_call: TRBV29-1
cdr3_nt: TGCAGCGTTGAAGGGGGCCGGGAAAAACTGTTTTTT
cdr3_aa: CSVEGGREKLFF

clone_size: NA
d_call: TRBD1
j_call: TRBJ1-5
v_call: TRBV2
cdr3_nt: TGTGCCAGCAGTGTAAGCCACAGGGGACAGCCCCAGCATTTT
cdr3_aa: CASSVSHRGQPQHF

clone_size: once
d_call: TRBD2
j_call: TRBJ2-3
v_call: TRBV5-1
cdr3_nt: TGCGCCAGCAGCCTCGCACTAGCGGGCCAGACAGATACGCAGTATTTT
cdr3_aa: CASSLALAGQTDTQYF

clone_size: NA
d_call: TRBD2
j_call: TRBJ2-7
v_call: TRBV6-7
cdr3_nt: TGTGCCAGCAGTTACTCGAAGGCGGGGGACGAGCAGTACTTC
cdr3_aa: CASSYSKAGDEQYF

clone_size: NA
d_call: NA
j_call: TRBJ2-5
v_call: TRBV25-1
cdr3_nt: TGTGCCAGCAGTGAATTGGGTCGAAGGAGGAGAGAGACCCAGTACTTC
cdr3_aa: CASSELGRRRRETQYF

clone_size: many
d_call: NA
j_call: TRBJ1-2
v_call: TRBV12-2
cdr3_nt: TGTGCAAGTCGCTTAGCGGGACAAAACTATGGCTACACCTTC
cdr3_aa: CASRLAGQNYGYTF